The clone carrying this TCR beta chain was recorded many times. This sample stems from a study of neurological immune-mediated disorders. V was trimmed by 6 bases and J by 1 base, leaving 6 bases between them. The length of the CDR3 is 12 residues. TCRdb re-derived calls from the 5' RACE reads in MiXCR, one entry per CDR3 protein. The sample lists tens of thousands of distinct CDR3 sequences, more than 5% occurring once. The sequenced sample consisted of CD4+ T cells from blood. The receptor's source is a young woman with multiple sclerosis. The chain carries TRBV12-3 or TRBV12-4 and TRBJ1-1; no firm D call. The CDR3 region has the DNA TGTGCCAGCAGGGTGCAGAACACTGAAGCTTTCTTT. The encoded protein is CASRVQNTEAFF.